This record covers a single T cell receptor (beta chain). The antigen remains unidentified. The record originates from a study of CD8 T cells in ankylosing spondylitis. Broader study findings: Typical of ankylosing spondylitis blood, it appeared, was a TCR beta motif of eight highly homologous variants. Disease-linked clones were reportedly significantly enriched in matched ankylosing spondylitis synovial fluid.

TCRdb re-called the 5' RACE reads through MiXCR, storing one row per CDR3 protein. Counted here are tens of thousands of distinct CDR3 sequences, around 25% occurring once; the ten biggest clones make up 45% to 65%. Input material: blood, either unsorted or a sorted T cell fraction (not recorded which). This clonotype was sampled from a male donor with ankylosing spondylitis or in good health (not recorded which).

CDR3 coding DNA: TGTGCCAGCAGCTTCGGGCCCCCCTACGAGCAGTACTTC. It codes for CASSFGPPYEQYF. V usage is TRBV5-6 and J usage is TRBJ2-7; no clear D. V was trimmed by 2 bases and J by 2 bases, leaving 8 bases between them. There are 13 residues in the CDR3. The V gene's germline CDR1 is SGHDT and CDR2 YYEEEE.